This TCR beta chain was captured by sequencing in a study of blood T cells in healthy people across ages. Study results and caveats: From one million sequenced T cells, diversity estimates were lower bounds.

Germline values: CDR1 LNHNV, CDR2 YYDKDF (reference sequence). The CDR3 has 16 residues. V was clipped by 5 bases and J by 4 bases, with 18 bases between them. Together with a sample-barcoded 5' primer, a J-beta primer mix was included in a second PCR lasting about 7 to 11 cycles. One entry per CDR3 protein, called by TCRdb with MiXCR from the 5' RACE reads. The data contain 650,000 to 800,000 distinct CDR3 sequences, around 45% of them singletons. This clonotype has a handful of counts. Its antigen is undetermined. This sequence joins TRBV15 and TRBJ2-1; D might be TRBD2 (6 bases). The receptor was isolated from a man between 60 and 70 years old in good health. Sequences were obtained from blood. The CDR3 reads CATSGTGTGVYNEQFF. DNA of the CDR3: TGTGCCACCAGCGGTACCGGGACTGGGGTGTACAATGAGCAGTTCTTC.